This T cell receptor (beta chain) comes out of a study of T cells in narcolepsy. Study findings and constraints: Comparing one patient's CSF and blood CD4+ clonotypes highlighted HCRT- and TRIB2-specific autoreactive clonotypes.

TCRdb's table, derived via immunoSEQ multiplex PCR, lists solely in-frame clones and lacks some. Among approximately 30,000 clones listed, roughly 82% were seen once. Comment on this clone: Antigen: not known.

This CDR3 region has 14 residues. The trim removed 7 bases at V and 7 bases at J, leaving 10 bases unmatched. Germline CDR1 LNHDA, CDR2 SQIVND (reference sequence). Sample: CD45RA- memory CD4+ T cells from PBMCs. The receptor was derived from a human donor with narcolepsy. The chain is built from TRBV19 and TRBJ2-1, with 7 bases fitting TRBD1. CDR3 in amino acids: CASNRGQSANEQFF. The CDR3 region has the DNA TGTGCCAGTAACCGGGGACAGTCGGCTAATGAGCAGTTCTTC.